This entry lists 29 T cell receptor beta chains sequenced from one sample in a study of cytomegalovirus exposure and HLA in healthy donors. Amplification used 60 Vbeta primers and 13 Jbeta primers. The protocol was immunoSEQ multiplex PCR, while the TCRdb copy is restricted to in-frame clones and leaves out a portion. The sample shows over 85,000 clones, roughly 76% of them seen only once. Sequencing used PBMCs. The origin of the receptors is a female donor in good health and CMV-seronegative.

This rearrangement joins TRBV5-4 to TRBJ1-1; TRBD1 might be the D (5 bases). Germline loops: CDR1 SGHNT, CDR2 YYREEE (reference sequence). The CDR3 sequence is 14 residues long. The germline V and J ends were trimmed by 2 bases and 2 bases, with 10 bases remaining between them. The DNA for the CDR3 is TGTGCCAGCAGCTTTGGCAGGGCAAACACTGAAGCTTTCTTT. It is translated as CASSFGRANTEAFF.

This chain uses TRBV7-9 with TRBJ2-1, with 12 bases matching TRBD2. The germline gives CDR1 SEHNR, CDR2 FQNEAQ (reference sequence). The length of the CDR3 is 16 residues. The V and J ends lost 4 bases and 7 bases, in that order; junction bases with no gene match: 8. The DNA for the CDR3 is TGTGCCAGCAGCTACCCCCTAGCGGGGGGGCTGAATGAGCAGTTCTTC. It specifies CASSYPLAGGLNEQFF.

This chain uses TRBV21-1 with TRBJ2-7; TRBD2 is the table's D call, not checked against the DNA. TRBV21-1 counts as a pseudogene. The CDR3 extends over 15 amino acids. The chain's CDR3 is CASSTSSGRDYEQYF. The CDR3 nucleotides are TGTGCCAGCAGCACAAGTAGCGGGAGAGACTACGAGCAGTACTTC.

J is TRBJ2-1 and V is TRBV5-6, with 13 bases matching TRBD2. CDR1 and CDR2 (germline): SGHDT, YYEEEE. This CDR3 has 18 amino acids. After removal of 4 bases from V and 6 bases from J, the junction contained 13 bases not matched to a gene. Here the CDR3 reads CASSPTYYTSGRVNEQFF. DNA of the CDR3: TGTGCCAGCAGCCCTACGTACTATACTAGCGGGAGGGTCAATGAGCAGTTCTTC. The full variable domain, rest sourced from reference TRBV5-6 and TRBJ2-1, is DAGVTQSPTHLIKTRGQQVTLRCSPKSGHDTVSWYQQALGQGPQFIFQYYEEEERQRGNFPDRFSGHQFPNYSSELNVNALLLGDSALYLCASSPTYYTSGRVNEQFFGPGTRLTVL.

The CDR3 protein is CASRPSSSESQYF. The CDR3 bases are TGTGCCAGCAGGCCCTCGTCATCGGAGTCGCAGTATTTT. J is TRBJ2-3 and V is TRBV5-6; D remains unclear. This CDR3 comprises 13 residues. Germline V CDR1 and CDR2: SGHDT, YYEEEE. The V and J ends lost 5 bases and 10 bases respectively, with 17 bases between them.

This chain connects TRBV19 to TRBJ2-7; TRBD1 matches 9 bases. Germline CDR1 and CDR2: LNHDA and SQIVND (reference sequence). The CDR3 loop spans 13 amino acids. Germline trimming cut 5 bases from V and 7 bases from J; bases unmatched to any gene: 6. The CDR3 sequence is CASSPRDRVEQYF. The CDR3 DNA follows: TGTGCCAGTAGTCCCCGGGACAGGGTTGAGCAGTACTTC.

The chain uses TRBV19 and TRBJ1-1, with D possibly matching TRBD1 (6 bases). There are 15 residues in the CDR3. Trimming left V 9 bases short and J 1 base short, with 18 bases between. The germline V gene has CDR1 LNHDA and CDR2 SQIVND (reference sequence). The CDR3 spells CASQTFGQQNTEAFF. As DNA, the CDR3 is TGTGCCAGCCAAACCTTCGGACAGCAGAACACTGAAGCTTTCTTT.

The V gene is TRBV6-5, the J gene TRBJ2-5; perhaps TRBD2 as D (5 bases). Trimming took off 0 bases at V and 3 bases at J, with 8 bases between the two ends. Germline CDR1 and CDR2: MNHEY and SVGAGI. The CDR3 is made up of 14 amino acids. The CDR3 DNA reads as TGTGCCAGCAGTTACTCGTTCGGGGAAGAGACCCAGTACTTC. This codes for CASSYSFGEETQYF.

The chain uses TRBV4-1 and TRBJ2-1; 7 nucleotides agree with TRBD2. Germline lookup yields CDR1 MGHRA and CDR2 YSYEKL. J gave up 7 bases and V 1 base, and 13 bases lay outside the gene matches. This CDR3 contains 17 residues. The DNA of the CDR3 is TGCGCCAGCAGCCAAGGGGTAGCGGGCGTTTCGGGGAATGAGCAGTTCTTC. Protein: CASSQGVAGVSGNEQFF.

The chain joins TRBV15 to TRBJ2-1, with D uncertain. Trimming took 0 bases from V and 6 from J, leaving 6 bases between them. Germline V gene data show CDR1 as LNHNV and CDR2 as YYDKDF (reference sequence). The CDR3 covers 13 residues. CDR3 DNA: TGTGCCACCAGCAGAGATTCTCTCAATGAGCAGTTCTTC. Residues: CATSRDSLNEQFF.

The rearrangement uses TRBV7-2 and TRBJ2-7; 9 positions agree with TRBD1. Trimming took 4 bases from V and 3 from J; bases not matched to a gene: 4. Germline lookup yields CDR1 SGHTA and CDR2 FQGNSA. The CDR3 is made up of 14 amino acids. Here the CDR3 reads CASSSTGGSYEQYF. CDR3 nucleotides: TGTGCCAGCAGCTCGACAGGGGGTAGCTACGAGCAGTACTTC.

This clone was seen more than once but under ten times. This sequence joins TRBV30 and TRBJ1-2; 7 bases are a match to TRBD1. CDR3 length: 11 amino acids. V trimming: 4 bases; J trimming: 6 bases; junction bases outside the gene matches: 2. Germline CDR1 is GTSNPN and CDR2 is SVGIG (reference sequence). DNA of the CDR3: TGTGCCTGGACAGGGGGAGATGGCTACACCTTC. Protein product: CAWTGGDGYTF.

This chain links TRBV30 with TRBJ1-1; 9 nucleotides match TRBD1. The V segment lost 7 bases and the J segment 11 bases; nucleotides outside the gene matches: 11. The CDR3 contains 12 residues. Germline CDR1 and CDR2: GTSNPN and SVGIG (reference sequence). The CDR3 region has the DNA TGTGCCTCAAAAACAGGGGGCGCGAAGGCTTTCTTT. Its translation: CASKTGGAKAFF.

This chain joins TRBV6-5 and TRBJ1-4; D not certain. CDR1 is MNHEY and CDR2 is SVGAGI in the germline V gene. V was cut by 7 bases and J by 0 bases, with 12 bases left in between. The length of the CDR3 is 15 residues. The CDR3 protein is CASTRMAATNEKLFF. Here the CDR3 DNA reads TGTGCCAGCACACGGATGGCGGCAACTAATGAAAAACTGTTTTTT.

Remarks on this clone: The sample has other DNA sequences that encode this CDR3 too. This sequence joins TRBV2 and TRBJ2-7; tentatively, D is TRBD1 (6 bases). In germline, CDR1 is SNHLY, CDR2 FYNNEI. Trimming took off 4 bases at V and 6 bases at J, with 10 bases between the two ends. This CDR3 is 12 amino acids long. The CDR3 region is CASSAVRGEQYF. CDR3 in DNA: TGTGCCAGCAGTGCGGTCAGGGGCGAGCAGTACTTC.

The sample holds a few counts of this clone. The chain is built from TRBV4-2 and TRBJ2-2, with 9 nucleotides matching TRBD1. The CDR3 spans 19 residues. With 1 base clipped from V and 7 bases from J, the junction kept 16 bases outside the gene matches. Germline assignment: CDR1 LGHNA and CDR2 YNFKEQ. CDR3 amino acids: CASSQVVVVDRGRGGELFF. CDR3 coding DNA: TGTGCCAGCAGCCAAGTGGTGGTGGTGGACAGGGGTAGAGGCGGGGAGCTGTTTTTT.

This chain joins TRBV5-1 and TRBJ2-7, with 7 positions matching TRBD2. The CDR3 has 14 amino acids. Trimming cost V 2 bases and J 3 bases; bases outside gene matches: 5. Germline CDR1 is SGHRS and CDR2 is YFSETQ. CDR3 protein: CASSFSGFDYEQYF. As DNA, the CDR3 is TGCGCCAGCAGCTTTAGCGGGTTTGACTACGAGCAGTACTTC.

This clone was counted a few times. This chain uses TRBV2 with TRBJ1-5; TRBD1 matches at 8 bases. The length of the CDR3 is 14 residues. V lost 2 bases and J lost 4; bases outside the gene matches: 1. Germline V gene data show CDR1 as SNHLY and CDR2 as FYNNEI. CDR3 residues: CASSEQGANQPQHF. As DNA, the CDR3 is TGTGCCAGCAGTGAACAGGGGGCGAATCAGCCCCAGCATTTT.

The chain uses TRBV25-1 and TRBJ2-1, with TRBD1 as a possible D gene (5 bases). Germline lookup yields CDR1 MGHDK and CDR2 SYGVNS. CDR3 length: 16 amino acids. Trimming took off 0 bases at V and 8 bases at J, with 17 bases between the two ends. This chain's CDR3 is CASSEYGAGKFHEQFF. Here the CDR3 DNA reads TGTGCCAGCAGTGAATATGGGGCAGGCAAGTTCCATGAGCAGTTCTTC.

This clone has just a few counts. The chain has TRBV10-3 and TRBJ2-1; 12 bases are a match to TRBD2. This CDR3 region has 18 residues. Germline values: CDR1 ENHRY, CDR2 SYGVKD. V was pared by 10 bases and J by 1 base, with 14 bases of the junction left unmatched. CDR3: CATAQLAGGGGSYNEQFF. The CDR3 DNA reads as TGTGCCACGGCGCAACTAGCGGGGGGTGGGGGGTCCTACAATGAGCAGTTCTTC.

This clone was counted a single time. The identical CDR3 is also encoded by other nucleotide sequences in the sample. This chain connects TRBV4-1 to TRBJ2-7; TRBD1 agrees at 9 bases. The V and J ends lost 0 bases and 4 bases, in that order; junction bases with no gene match: 7. Germline CDR1 MGHRA, CDR2 YSYEKL. CDR3 length: 16 residues. In DNA form, the CDR3 reads TGCGCCAGCAGCCAAGACGGGACAGGGAGGTTTTACGAGCAGTACTTC. Amino acid sequence: CASSQDGTGRFYEQYF.

The chain couples TRBV28 to TRBJ1-1, with D possibly being TRBD1 (6 bases). Deletions cut 6 bases from V and 1 base from J, with 12 bases between. Germline CDR1 and CDR2: MDHEN and SYDVKM. This CDR3 is built from 14 residues. The CDR3 loop is CASSKGQANTEAFF. CDR3 DNA: TGTGCCAGCAGCAAGGGACAAGCGAACACTGAAGCTTTCTTT. Full variable domain (remainder filled in from reference TRBV28 and TRBJ1-1): DVKVTQSSRYLVKRTGEKVFLECVQDMDHENMFWYRQDPGLGLRLIYFSYDVKMKEKGDIPEGYSVSREKKERFSLILESASTNQTSMYLCASSKGQANTEAFFGQGTRLTVV.

The CDR3, as DNA: TGTGCCAGCAGCCAAGATGATGGAGCGGGAGCGTACGAGCAGTACTTC. Its translation: CASSQDDGAGAYEQYF. The gene calls are TRBV4-2 and TRBJ2-7; 8 bases line up with TRBD2. This CDR3 has 16 residues. Germline lookup yields CDR1 LGHNA and CDR2 YNFKEQ. With 0 bases clipped from V and 4 bases from J, the junction kept 8 bases outside the gene matches.

The V and J genes are TRBV11-3 and TRBJ2-3; possible D gene TRBD2, 7 bases. Germline CDR1 is SGHNT and CDR2 is YENEEA. Trimming left V 5 bases short and J 4 bases short, with 10 bases between. The CDR3 consists of 13 residues. The CDR3 DNA follows: TGTGCCAGCAGCGGGGGGGCCTCAGATACGCAGTATTTT. This codes for CASSGGASDTQYF. The whole variable domain, filled in from reference TRBV11-3 and TRBJ2-3, reads EAGVVQSPRYKIIEKKQPVAFWCNPISGHNTLYWYLQNLGQGPELLIRYENEEAVDDSQLPKDRFSAERLKGVDSTLKIQPAELGDSAVYLCASSGGASDTQYFGPGTRLTVL.

The chain is built from TRBV6-6 and TRBJ2-7; TRBD1 aligns across 9 bases. The germline V gene encodes CDR1 MNHNY and CDR2 SVGAGI (reference sequence). The CDR3 runs 13 residues. Trimming cost V 11 bases and J 3 bases; bases outside gene matches: 8. The CDR3 bases are TGTGCCGCGGGGGACAGGGAGAACTACGAGCAGTACTTC. It specifies CAAGDRENYEQYF.

The chain has TRBV28 and TRBJ1-1; unclear D gene. The CDR3 has 15 amino acids. Germline V lookup: CDR1 MDHEN, CDR2 SYDVKM. V was cut by 6 bases and J by 3 bases, with 17 bases left in between. CDR3 sequence reads: CASSLGFRGDTEAFF. DNA of the CDR3: TGTGCCAGCAGCCTGGGATTTCGGGGAGACACTGAAGCTTTCTTT. Combining the CDR3 with reference TRBV28 and TRBJ1-1 gives the whole variable domain DVKVTQSSRYLVKRTGEKVFLECVQDMDHENMFWYRQDPGLGLRLIYFSYDVKMKEKGDIPEGYSVSREKKERFSLILESASTNQTSMYLCASSLGFRGDTEAFFGQGTRLTVV.

J is TRBJ1-1 and V is TRBV5-1, with D possibly matching TRBD1 (5 bases). V dropped 0 bases and J dropped 2 bases, with 11 bases sitting between them. Germline V gene sequence: CDR1 SGHRS, CDR2 YFSETQ. CDR3 length: 15 amino acids. The CDR3 region has the DNA TGCGCCAGCAGCTTGGCCGGACATACAAACACTGAAGCTTTCTTT. Encoded protein: CASSLAGHTNTEAFF. The whole variable domain, remainder taken from reference TRBV5-1 and TRBJ1-1, is KAGVTQTPRYLIKTRGQQVTLSCSPISGHRSVSWYQQTPGQGLQFLFEYFSETQRNKGNFPGRFSGRQFSNSRSEMNVSTLELGDSALYLCASSLAGHTNTEAFFGQGTRLTVV.

J is TRBJ1-1 and V is TRBV5-1; 7 bases align to TRBD1. Germline V CDR1 and CDR2: SGHRS, YFSETQ. This CDR3 is built from 14 residues. V lost 5 bases, J lost 3 bases, and 7 bases stayed unmatched. CDR3 nucleotides: TGCGCCAGCAGACCCCGGGACAGCTACACTGAAGCTTTCTTT. Translation: CASRPRDSYTEAFF.

This clone was counted a few times. The chain is built from TRBV10-2 and TRBJ1-5; D might be TRBD1 (6 bases). Trimming took 2 bases from V and 5 from J, leaving 10 bases between them. This CDR3 comprises 14 residues. The germline CDR1 and CDR2 sequences are WSHSY and SAAADI. CDR3 sequence: CASSEGTNDQPQHF. In nucleotides, the CDR3 is TGCGCCAGCAGTGAGGGGACAAATGATCAGCCCCAGCATTTT.